Below, 29 T cell receptor beta chains from the same sample are listed, as sequenced in a study of post-analysis software for immune sequencing data. Which antigens these TCRs recognize remains unknown. Notes on the study in general: A handful of TRBV segments were significantly more frequent in patients than in controls. TRBV5-6, TRBV5-1 and TRBV20-1 were among these segments.

The TCR beta cDNA libraries contained unique molecular identifiers. MiXCR, applied by TCRdb to the PCR reads, yields one record per CDR3 protein. The sample carries hundreds of thousands of distinct CDR3 sequences, less than 45% recorded once. Sequencing input: blood. Every receptor here comes from a girl between 10 and 17 years old with multiple sclerosis.

The V gene is TRBV12-3 or TRBV12-4, the J gene TRBJ1-4, with D possibly TRBD1 on 6 matching bases. CDR3 length equals 15 residues. Between the trimmed V and J ends, which lost 7 bases and 7 bases, there was a span of 19 bases. The CDR3 sequence is CASTENREFREKLFF. CDR3 DNA sequence: TGTGCCAGCACCGAAAACAGGGAATTTCGTGAAAAACTGTTTTTT.

The sample holds a few counts of this clonotype. The CDR3, as DNA: TGTGCCACCAGCAGAGAACGCGGGCTAGGGGTTGAGCAGTTCTTC. Translation gives CATSRERGLGVEQFF. J is TRBJ2-1 and V is TRBV15; the D call may be TRBD1 or TRBD2 (5 bases each). Trimming pared 0 bases from V and 9 bases from J, leaving 15 bases between. CDR1 and CDR2 from the germline V gene are LNHNV and YYDKDF (reference sequence). The CDR3 runs 15 residues.

The chain uses TRBV20-1 and TRBJ2-1; 13 positions match TRBD2. V lost 5 bases to trimming and J lost 4 bases; unmatched junction nucleotides: 5. The germline V gene encodes CDR1 DFQATT and CDR2 SNEGSKA (reference sequence). The length of the CDR3 is 15 residues. CDR3 amino acids: CSAARLAGGYNEQFF. The CDR3 nucleotides are TGCAGTGCTGCGCGACTAGCGGGAGGTTACAATGAGCAGTTCTTC.

The chain links TRBV4-3 to TRBJ2-5; TRBD2 matches at 9 bases. The J call is in doubt because the DNA end fits TRBJ2-7 better. CDR3 size: 15 residues. Germline CDR1 reads LGHNA; CDR2 reads YSLEER. The CDR3 nucleotides are TGCGCCAGCAGCCAAGAGCGGGAGGGCCCTGACGAGCAGTACTTC. This translates into CASSQEREGPDEQYF.

This clonotype was seen a handful of times. The CDR3, as DNA: TGTGCCAGCAGTCCTATGGACGAGCAGTACTTC. Residues: CASSPMDEQYF. V usage is TRBV2 and J usage is TRBJ2-7; D ambiguous. The V and J ends lost 5 bases and 5 bases respectively, with 7 bases between them. The CDR3 spans 11 residues. Germline loops: CDR1 SNHLY, CDR2 FYNNEI.

The rearrangement links TRBV24-1 to TRBJ2-1; 8 bases are shared with TRBD1. CDR1 KGHDR and CDR2 SFDVKD come from the germline V gene. This CDR3 has 16 residues. Unmatched junction bases numbered 11, after V lost 5 bases and J lost 6 bases. This chain's CDR3 is CATSGLGQALGNEQFF. The CDR3 coding sequence is TGTGCCACCAGTGGTCTGGGACAGGCCCTTGGCAATGAGCAGTTCTTC.

The V and J genes are TRBV12-3 or TRBV12-4 and TRBJ2-3, with D tentatively TRBD1 (7 bases). Trimming cost V 6 bases and J 2 bases, with 15 bases left between them. CDR3 length: 15 residues. In nucleotides, the CDR3 is TGTGCCAGCAGCCTCAGGGGGGTCAACACAGATACGCAGTATTTT. It is translated as CASSLRGVNTDTQYF.

The chain joins TRBV20-1 to TRBJ2-5; the match to TRBD2 covers 14 bases. Losses at the gene ends were 3 bases for V and 11 bases for J; bases not matched to a gene: 11. The CDR3 length is 15 residues. In germline, CDR1 is DFQATT, CDR2 SNEGSKA (reference sequence). CDR3 bases: TGCAGTGCTAGTAACCCGGGACTAGCGGGAGAGAAGCAGTACTTC. This encodes CSASNPGLAGEKQYF.

The rearrangement uses TRBV25-1 and TRBJ1-6; D unclear. The length of the CDR3 is 15 residues. From germline, CDR1 is MGHDK and CDR2 SYGVNS. The V end lost 3 bases, the J end lost 1 base, and 7 bases lay between the germline ends. CDR3 DNA: TGTGCCAGCAGTGAGCAGGCGTCCTATAATTCACCCCTCCACTTT. It yields the protein CASSEQASYNSPLHF.

V and J are TRBV11-2 and TRBJ2-5; D gene uncertain. This CDR3 spans 11 amino acids. Looked up from germline, CDR1 is SGHAT and CDR2 is FQNNGV. V was clipped by 1 base and J by 9 bases, with 6 bases between them. CDR3: CASSLAVSQYF. For the CDR3, the DNA is TGTGCCAGCAGCTTAGCGGTGTCCCAGTACTTC. Filled out from reference TRBV11-2 and TRBJ2-5, the complete variable domain reads EAGVAQSPRYKIIEKRQSVAFWCNPISGHATLYWYQQILGQGPKLLIQFQNNGVVDDSQLPKDRFSAERLKGVDSTLKIQPAKLEDSAVYLCASSLAVSQYFGPGTRLLVL.

This clonotype was counted a few times. V is TRBV5-1 and J is TRBJ2-1; no clear D. With 2 bases removed from V and 6 bases from J, the gap between germline ends came to 12 bases. The germline CDR1 and CDR2 sequences are SGHRS and YFSETQ. The length of the CDR3 is 14 residues. CDR3 amino acids: CASSFPRSGNEQFF. The CDR3 DNA reads TGCGCCAGCAGCTTCCCTCGATCCGGCAATGAGCAGTTCTTC.

Note on this clonotype: This may arise from a read error, as a much more abundant clone is one base away. The chain employs TRBV14 and TRBJ2-7; D call uncertain. CDR1 is SGHDN, CDR2 FVKESK, per germline. The CDR3 spans 11 residues. The V end lost 3 bases, the J end lost 2 bases, and 2 bases lay between the germline ends. CDR3 nucleotides: TGTGCCAGCAGCCACGCCTACGAGCAGTACTTC. Protein sequence: CASSHAYEQYF.

For the CDR3, the DNA is TGTGCCAGCAGCTCCTACAGGGTCCAAGCTGGGGCCAACGTCCTGACTTTC. This translates into CASSSYRVQAGANVLTF. This rearrangement joins TRBV12-3 or TRBV12-4 to TRBJ2-6; perhaps TRBD1 as D (6 bases). This CDR3 has 17 amino acids. V lost 6 bases to trimming and J lost 2 bases, with 17 bases between them.

The V call is TRBV29-1, the J call TRBJ2-1; D call uncertain. The ends were cut back, 7 bases at V and 2 bases at J, with 12 bases in the middle. The CDR3 has 13 residues. Germline assignment: CDR1 SQVTM and CDR2 ANQGSEA. CDR3 nucleotides: TGCAGCGGAAGGCAAGCCGCCTACAATGAGCAGTTCTTC. It translates to CSGRQAAYNEQFF.

A few counts support this clonotype. This chain's CDR3 is CASSPTTSYEQYF. DNA of the CDR3: TGTGCCAGCAGCCCTACTACCTCCTACGAGCAGTACTTC. The chain combines TRBV7-9 with TRBJ2-7; D gene unclear. Germline V gene lookup returns CDR1 SEHNR and CDR2 FQNEAQ (reference sequence). With 5 bases removed from V and 0 bases from J, the gap between germline ends came to 8 bases. The CDR3 is 13 residues long.

The V call is TRBV14, the J call TRBJ2-1, with 13 bases identical to TRBD2. Germline CDR1 is SGHDN and CDR2 is FVKESK. The CDR3 length is 16 residues. After removal of 4 bases from V and 9 bases from J, the junction contained 9 bases not matched to a gene. The CDR3, as DNA: TGTGCCAGCAGCCGGATGGGACTAGCGGGAATGGGTGAGCAGTTCTTC. Its translation is CASSRMGLAGMGEQFF.

In this sample, this clonotype turned up a few times. The gene calls are TRBV29-1 and TRBJ2-1; TRBD1 matches at 7 bases. CDR1 SQVTM and CDR2 ANQGSEA come from the germline V gene. V shed 1 base and J 7 bases; nucleotides not matched to a gene: 7. The CDR3 totals 14 residues. Here the CDR3 reads CSVEGRGYLNEQFF. CDR3 DNA sequence: TGCAGCGTTGAAGGCAGGGGGTATCTGAATGAGCAGTTCTTC.

The gene calls are TRBV5-1 and TRBJ2-5; 9 bases match TRBD2. J lost 2 bases, V lost 4 bases, and 6 bases had no gene match. The CDR3 is 15 amino acids. Per the germline V gene, CDR1 is SGHRS and CDR2 is YFSETQ. The CDR3 spells CASSPGTSSQETQYF. The DNA of the CDR3 is TGCGCCAGCAGCCCAGGGACTAGCAGTCAAGAGACCCAGTACTTC.

The chain is built from TRBV5-1 and TRBJ1-2; no reliable D call. V was shortened by 1 base and J by 6 bases, with 13 bases between the two germline ends. This CDR3 is built from 14 residues. Germline loops: CDR1 SGHRS, CDR2 YFSETQ. Written as DNA, the CDR3 is TGCGCCAGCAGCTTGACGGGTGAGGGCGATGGCTACACCTTC. Translated, it gives CASSLTGEGDGYTF.

This clonotype was detected only once. The chain combines TRBV12-3 or TRBV12-4 with TRBJ1-2; 7 nucleotides align to TRBD1. V shed 3 bases, J shed 7 bases, and the junction held 5 bases outside the gene matches. The CDR3 has 13 residues. As DNA, the CDR3 is TGTGCCAGCAGTTTTTCAGGGGGTCTTGGCTACACCTTC. Translating it yields CASSFSGGLGYTF.

The chain has TRBV18 and TRBJ2-4; the match to TRBD1 covers 9 bases. After removal of 1 base from V and 0 bases from J, the junction contained 13 bases not matched to a gene. Germline V gene lookup returns CDR1 KGHSH and CDR2 LQKENI. This CDR3 region has 20 residues. This CDR3 reads CASSPRTGESDELAKNIQYF. The CDR3 region has the DNA TGTGCCAGCTCACCACGGACAGGGGAGTCGGACGAACTAGCCAAAAACATTCAGTACTTC.

The chain carries TRBV20-1 and TRBJ2-7; 8 bases line up with TRBD2. In germline, CDR1 is DFQATT, CDR2 SNEGSKA (reference sequence). V gave up 6 bases and J gave up 0 bases; unmatched junction bases: 13. The CDR3 has 16 residues. In nucleotides, the CDR3 is TGCAGTGCGCAGAGCATGGAACTAGCGGTCTCCTACGAGCAGTACTTC. It yields the protein CSAQSMELAVSYEQYF.

The rearrangement links TRBV4-1 to TRBJ1-6; D is ambiguous. Trimming removed 1 base at V and 7 bases at J, with 11 bases between. Germline-derived CDR1 and CDR2 are MGHRA and YSYEKL. CDR3 length equals 15 residues. As DNA, the CDR3 is TGCGCCAGCAGCCAAGTAGATGAATCCAATTCACCCCTCCACTTT. Encoded protein: CASSQVDESNSPLHF.

This clonotype was seen once. The V call is TRBV7-9, the J call TRBJ2-7; D possibly corresponds to TRBD2 (5 bases). Germline CDR1 and CDR2: SEHNR and FQNEAQ (reference sequence). The CDR3 totals 14 residues. Trimming removed 5 bases at V and 4 bases at J, with 15 bases between. CDR3 protein: CASSSGLFPYEQYF. The CDR3 coding sequence is TGTGCCAGCAGCAGCGGCCTTTTTCCTTACGAGCAGTACTTC.

There are a few counts of this clonotype. The chain joins TRBV7-3 to TRBJ1-2; D not resolved. The CDR3 is made up of 14 amino acids. Germline V gives CDR1 SGHTA, CDR2 FQGTGA. Trimming shortened V by 4 bases and J by 3 bases, and 12 bases separated the two germline ends. The CDR3 DNA reads TGTGCCAGCAGCTCCCGCCCCGGGGACTATGGCTACACCTTC. It encodes CASSSRPGDYGYTF.

This clonotype has just a few counts. The chain carries TRBV5-1 and TRBJ1-6; D is uncertain. V gave up 1 base and J gave up 8 bases, with 13 bases separating them. This CDR3 is 15 amino acids long. CDR1 is SGHRS, CDR2 YFSETQ, per germline. CDR3 loop: CASSLTGPEDSPLHF. Written as DNA, the CDR3 is TGCGCCAGCAGCTTGACGGGTCCTGAGGATTCACCCCTCCACTTT.

This chain uses TRBV4-2 with TRBJ2-3, with 13 bases identical to TRBD2. CDR1 and CDR2 (germline): LGHNA, YNFKEQ. After removal of 2 bases from V and 10 bases from J, the junction contained 6 bases not matched to a gene. The CDR3 totals 15 residues. This chain's CDR3 is CASSQSRTSGGAQYF. For the CDR3, the DNA is TGTGCCAGCAGCCAATCGAGGACTAGCGGGGGCGCGCAGTATTTT.

V gene TRBV11-3 combines with J gene TRBJ1-1; possible D gene TRBD1, 5 bases. The germline V gene has CDR1 SGHNT and CDR2 YENEEA. There are 13 residues in the CDR3. V dropped 4 bases and J dropped 11 bases, with 17 bases sitting between them. CDR3 nucleotide sequence: TGTGCCAGCAGCTCTCCGGTCCTTCGGGACGCTTTCTTT. Translating it yields CASSSPVLRDAFF.

V usage is TRBV7-9 and J usage is TRBJ2-3; D is perhaps TRBD2 (5 bases). Germline values: CDR1 SEHNR, CDR2 FQNEAQ (reference sequence). This CDR3 has 14 amino acids. Trimming removed 5 bases at V and 5 bases at J, with 14 bases between. The CDR3 nucleotides read TGTGCCAGCAGCCTTTCTATCGCGGGAGATACGCAGTATTTT. This gives the protein CASSLSIAGDTQYF. The variable domain in full, with the rest retrieved from reference TRBV7-9 and TRBJ2-3, is DTGVSQNPRHKITKRGQNVTFRCDPISEHNRLYWYRQTLGQGPEFLTYFQNEAQLEKSRLLSDRFSAERPKGSFSTLEIQRTEQGDSAMYLCASSLSIAGDTQYFGPGTRLTVL.